Presented here are 20 T cell receptor beta chains from one specimen sequenced in a study of cytomegalovirus exposure and HLA in healthy donors. 60 Vbeta and 13 Jbeta primers were used in PCR. Clones were read by immunoSEQ multiplex PCR, and TCRdb kept only the in-frame ones, dropping some. The profile shows 100,000 to 150,000 clones, around 76% of them singletons. Sequences were obtained from PBMCs. Receptors originate from a male donor in good health and CMV-seronegative.

This clone occurred a few times. The rearrangement links TRBV27 to TRBJ2-3, with TRBD1 matching 7 bases. This CDR3 contains 14 residues. J gave up 3 bases and V 5 bases, and 5 bases lay outside the gene matches. CDR1 is MNHEY, CDR2 SMNVEV, per germline (reference sequence). CDR3 loop: CASSPGQATDTQYF. In DNA, the CDR3 is TGTGCCAGCAGTCCCGGACAGGCTACAGATACGCAGTATTTT.

The V and J genes are TRBV25-1 and TRBJ1-5; 7 bases align to TRBD1. J was trimmed by 6 bases and V by 1 base; bases with no gene match: 9. CDR3 size: 16 residues. In germline, CDR1 is MGHDK, CDR2 SYGVNS. The CDR3 coding sequence is TGTGCCAGCAGTGAATCAGCCAGGGGGGTTGGTCAGCCCCAGCATTTT. Translating it yields CASSESARGVGQPQHF.

The genes are TRBV19 and TRBJ2-3; D not resolved. From germline, CDR1 is LNHDA and CDR2 SQIVND (reference sequence). The ends were cut back, 3 bases at V and 6 bases at J, with 10 bases in the middle. This CDR3 is built from 13 residues. The CDR3 is CASSISWLDTQYF. CDR3 nucleotide sequence: TGTGCCAGTAGTATCTCCTGGCTGGATACGCAGTATTTT.

The CDR3 nucleotides are TGTGCCAGCAGTTTCCAGCCTGCGGGAGGGTACGAGCAGTACTTC. It is translated as CASSFQPAGGYEQYF. The chain employs TRBV28 and TRBJ2-5, with 9 bases fitting TRBD2. The assigned J gene may be wrong: the sequence end matches TRBJ2-7 better. Per the germline V gene, CDR1 is MDHEN and CDR2 is SYDVKM. There are 15 residues in the CDR3.

This chain links TRBV11-1 with TRBJ2-3, with D perhaps TRBD1 (8 bases). Trimming took 4 bases from V and 1 from J, leaving 15 bases between them. CDR1 and CDR2 from the germline V gene are SGHAT and FQDESV (reference sequence). The CDR3 spans 16 residues. CDR3 nucleotides: TGTGCCAGCAGCTCCAACAGGGGGGGAGGCACAGATACGCAGTATTTT. Translated: CASSSNRGGGTDTQYF.

As to this clone: Germline is not matched at one junction end, which may reflect a read error. The rearrangement links TRBV7-9 to TRBJ1-2, with D unclear. The germline gives CDR1 SEHNR, CDR2 FQNEAQ (reference sequence). This CDR3 has 13 residues. The CDR3 nucleotides are TGTTCCAGCAGCTCCGAGGTTCACTATGGCTACACCTTC. It yields the protein CSSSSEVHYGYTF.

The chain couples TRBV11-2 to TRBJ2-7; D gene uncertain. The V gene's germline CDR1 is SGHAT and CDR2 FQNNGV. The CDR3 loop spans 13 amino acids. With 2 bases removed from V and 2 bases from J, the gap between germline ends came to 7 bases. Here the CDR3 reads CASSLSSAYEQYF. CDR3 in DNA: TGTGCCAGCAGCTTATCGTCAGCCTACGAGCAGTACTTC.

This clone was seen only a few times. This sequence joins TRBV20-1 and TRBJ1-1; no firm D call. V lost 2 bases, J lost 4 bases, and 5 bases lay in between. The CDR3 is 11 amino acids. Germline V CDR1 and CDR2: DFQATT, SNEGSKA (reference sequence). The CDR3 bases are TGCAGTGCTAGAATGAGCACTGAAGCTTTCTTT. Translating gives CSARMSTEAFF.

This chain joins TRBV28 and TRBJ2-1; TRBD2 agrees at 11 bases. This CDR3 is built from 17 residues. J gave up 4 bases and V 2 bases, and 7 bases lay outside the gene matches. Germline CDR1 is MDHEN and CDR2 is SYDVKM. The CDR3 spells CASSLGASGRPYNEQFF. For the CDR3, the DNA is TGTGCCAGCAGTTTAGGGGCTAGCGGGAGGCCATACAATGAGCAGTTCTTC.

The chain is built from TRBV6-5 and TRBJ1-3; D perhaps matches TRBD1 (5 bases). Germline CDR1 reads MNHEY; CDR2 reads SVGAGI. Trimming took 5 bases from V and 0 from J, leaving 8 bases between them. This CDR3 has 14 residues. CDR3 loop: CASSRGLSGNTIYF. Here the CDR3 DNA reads TGTGCCAGCAGTAGGGGCCTCTCTGGAAACACCATATATTTT.

On this clone itself: This sample includes further DNA sequences coding for the same CDR3. V is TRBV6-6 and J is TRBJ1-3; no reliable D call. Germline CDR1 is MNHNY and CDR2 is SVGAGI (reference sequence). The CDR3 totals 16 residues. V was trimmed by 6 bases and J by 2 bases, leaving 17 bases between them. CDR3 in amino acids: CASSLTSTDTGNTIYF. In DNA form, the CDR3 reads TGTGCCAGCAGCCTGACATCGACGGATACTGGAAACACCATATATTTT.

This sequence joins TRBV2 and TRBJ1-1; tentatively, D is TRBD1 (5 bases). Trimming removed 6 bases from V and 5 bases from J, with 7 bases in between. The CDR3 runs to 11 residues. Germline CDR1 reads SNHLY; CDR2 reads FYNNEI. The CDR3 sequence is CASRGLTEAFF. The CDR3, as DNA: TGTGCCAGCAGGGGGCTAACTGAAGCTTTCTTT.

This clone was counted a few times. This sequence joins TRBV2 and TRBJ1-2, with 8 bases identical to TRBD1. The germline V gene encodes CDR1 SNHLY and CDR2 FYNNEI. V shed 2 bases and J 5 bases; nucleotides not matched to a gene: 1. The CDR3 spans 13 residues. The CDR3: CASSERTGYGYTF. CDR3 coding DNA: TGTGCCAGCAGTGAAAGGACAGGGTATGGCTACACCTTC.

This chain uses TRBV11-2 with TRBJ2-3, with TRBD1 matching 8 bases. The V gene end was trimmed by 1 base and the J gene end by 2 bases; junction bases not matched to a gene: 5. The CDR3 contains 16 residues. The V gene's germline CDR1 is SGHAT and CDR2 FQNNGV. The CDR3 DNA sequence: TGTGCCAGCAGCTTAGTACGGACAGGGAACACAGATACGCAGTATTTT. Its protein product is CASSLVRTGNTDTQYF. Full variable domain (outside the CDR3, taken from reference TRBV11-2 and TRBJ2-3): EAGVAQSPRYKIIEKRQSVAFWCNPISGHATLYWYQQILGQGPKLLIQFQNNGVVDDSQLPKDRFSAERLKGVDSTLKIQPAKLEDSAVYLCASSLVRTGNTDTQYFGPGTRLTVL.

This chain joins TRBV9 and TRBJ1-3, with a possible D match to TRBD1 (6 bases). The CDR3 is 17 residues long. Germline V CDR1 and CDR2: SGDLS, YYNGEE. V was clipped by 5 bases and J by 0 bases, with 18 bases between them. The CDR3 coding sequence is TGTGCCAGCAGTGAAGAGGTACAGGGCAACTCTGGAAACACCATATATTTT. Its protein is CASSEEVQGNSGNTIYF.

This clone was counted only a few times. V is TRBV15 and J is TRBJ2-3; 9 bases are a match to TRBD1. The CDR3 contains 13 residues. Germline lookup yields CDR1 LNHNV and CDR2 YYDKDF (reference sequence). Losses at the gene ends were 8 bases for V and 7 bases for J; bases not matched to a gene: 7. CDR3 protein: CATLDRGSNTQYF. The DNA of the CDR3 is TGTGCCACCTTGGACAGGGGAAGTAATACGCAGTATTTT.

V usage is TRBV7-9 and J usage is TRBJ2-7; D is possibly TRBD2 (6 bases). The CDR3 has 13 residues. Trimming left V 5 bases short and J 6 bases short, with 14 bases between. Germline CDR1 SEHNR, CDR2 FQNEAQ (reference sequence). The CDR3 nucleotides are TGTGCCAGCAGCCCTCGTGGGCGGGGCGAGCAGTACTTC. Translation gives CASSPRGRGEQYF.

This clone was observed a handful of times. This chain joins TRBV28 and TRBJ1-5; no reliable D call. The CDR3 contains 16 residues. The germline CDR1 and CDR2 sequences are MDHEN and SYDVKM. Between the trimmed V and J ends, which lost 5 bases and 0 bases, there was a span of 14 bases. In nucleotides, the CDR3 is TGTGCCAGCAGTCCCCACATGGGAGATAGCAATCAGCCCCAGCATTTT. This translates into CASSPHMGDSNQPQHF.

The chain links TRBV27 to TRBJ1-5; no reliable D call. CDR3 length: 16 residues. Between the trimmed V and J ends, which lost 1 base and 4 bases, there was a span of 14 bases. In germline, CDR1 is MNHEY, CDR2 SMNVEV (reference sequence). CDR3 nucleotide sequence: TGTGCCAGCAGTTTATTATCGTCAGGAGGGAATCAGCCCCAGCATTTT. Its translation is CASSLLSSGGNQPQHF.

The gene calls are TRBV4-2 and TRBJ2-1, with 9 bases identical to TRBD2. Germline V gene data show CDR1 as LGHNA and CDR2 as YNFKEQ. V gave up 0 bases and J gave up 0 bases; unmatched junction bases: 3. The CDR3 runs 17 residues. In DNA, the CDR3 is TGTGCCAGCAGCCAAGAATTGCGGGGGGGCTCCTACAATGAGCAGTTCTTC. It codes for CASSQELRGGSYNEQFF.